These 21 T cell receptor beta chains originate from one sample sequenced in a study of blood T cell repertoires in COVID-19. Profiled with immunoSEQ multiplex PCR; TCRdb holds only in-frame clones, not every one. The sample shows 90,000 to 120,000 clones, 65% to 90% of them seen only once. The specimen sequenced was peripheral blood. The receptor set was obtained from a man aged 60 to 75 with acute or convalescent COVID-19.

This sequence joins TRBV5-1 and TRBJ2-1, with 11 positions matching TRBD2. V shed 3 bases, J shed 7 bases, and the junction held 3 bases outside the gene matches. Germline-derived CDR1 and CDR2 are SGHRS and YFSETQ. CDR3 length: 14 residues. CDR3 in DNA: TGCGCCAGCAGCTCCACTAGCGGGAGTAATGAGCAGTTCTTC. This translates into CASSSTSGSNEQFF.

The rearrangement uses TRBV30 and TRBJ1-2; D unresolved. There are 13 residues in the CDR3. Between the trimmed V and J ends, which lost 2 bases and 1 base, there was a span of 8 bases. Germline assignment: CDR1 GTSNPN and CDR2 SVGIG (reference sequence). In nucleotides, the CDR3 is TGTGCCTGGAGTTTCTTCGGTAACTATGGCTACACCTTC. Translation gives CAWSFFGNYGYTF.

The chain combines TRBV19 with TRBJ1-1; TRBD1 is a possible D gene (5 bases). V was shortened by 2 bases and J by 4 bases, with 17 bases between the two germline ends. The CDR3 runs 16 residues. Germline V gives CDR1 LNHDA, CDR2 SQIVND (reference sequence). This CDR3 is CASSIWGGTGGTEAFF. The CDR3 DNA follows: TGTGCCAGTAGTATATGGGGAGGGACCGGAGGCACTGAAGCTTTCTTT.

The V call is TRBV11-3, the J call TRBJ1-2; possibly TRBD1 for D (6 bases). There are 13 residues in the CDR3. The V gene lost 5 bases and the J gene lost 2 bases, with 9 bases spanning the gap. Germline assignment: CDR1 SGHNT and CDR2 YENEEA. The CDR3 loop reads CASSPDRNYGYTF. The DNA for the CDR3 is TGTGCCAGCAGCCCGGACAGAAACTATGGCTACACCTTC.

In this sample, this clone turned up a few times. The chain uses TRBV5-1 and TRBJ1-6, with 7 bases fitting TRBD1. Germline V CDR1 and CDR2: SGHRS, YFSETQ. There are 14 residues in the CDR3. Trimming took 2 bases from V and 5 from J; bases not matched to a gene: 1. The CDR3: CASSFGQDNSPLHF. CDR3 sequence (DNA): TGCGCCAGCAGCTTCGGACAGGATAATTCACCCCTCCACTTT.

The chain is built from TRBV5-6 and TRBJ1-4; the D gene is possibly TRBD1 (5 bases). V shed 0 bases and J shed 6 bases, with 15 bases lying between them. CDR1 and CDR2 (germline): SGHDT, YYEEEE. The CDR3 is 16 residues long. DNA for the CDR3: TGTGCCAGCAGCTTGGACAGGCAACTCGGCCATGAAAAACTGTTTTTT. Translated: CASSLDRQLGHEKLFF.

This clone was recorded only once. The J gene is TRBJ1-1, the V gene TRBV29-1, with TRBD1 identical over 7 bases. The ends lost 7 bases at V and 3 bases at J; junction bases unmatched: 11. The CDR3 length is 14 residues. CDR1 and CDR2 from the germline V gene are SQVTM and ANQGSEA. CDR3 residues: CSAPRGQGDTEAFF. As DNA, the CDR3 is TGCAGCGCCCCCAGGGGCCAGGGGGACACTGAAGCTTTCTTT.

The chain combines TRBV5-4 with TRBJ2-1; 10 bases are shared with TRBD2. Germline V gives CDR1 SGHNT, CDR2 YYREEE (reference sequence). This CDR3 has 14 amino acids. V lost 4 bases, J lost 5 bases, and 3 bases stayed unmatched. This CDR3 reads CASSPGLADNEQFF. CDR3 nucleotide sequence: TGTGCCAGCAGCCCCGGACTAGCGGACAATGAGCAGTTCTTC.

CDR3 DNA sequence: TGCGCCAGCAGCTTGGCCCCCCGGGACTTTGGAACAGATACGCAGTATTTT. Its translation: CASSLAPRDFGTDTQYF. The chain has TRBV5-1 and TRBJ2-3, with D possibly matching TRBD2 (6 bases). CDR1 is SGHRS, CDR2 YFSETQ, per germline. The V end was cut by 0 bases, the J end by 3 bases, with 17 bases between. This CDR3 region has 17 residues. The complete variable domain, with remaining parts taken from reference TRBV5-1 and TRBJ2-3, reads KAGVTQTPRYLIKTRGQQVTLSCSPISGHRSVSWYQQTPGQGLQFLFEYFSETQRNKGNFPGRFSGRQFSNSRSEMNVSTLELGDSALYLCASSLAPRDFGTDTQYFGPGTRLTVL.

V gene TRBV7-9 combines with J gene TRBJ1-4; 7 bases match TRBD1. The CDR3 totals 13 residues. CDR1 and CDR2 from the germline V gene are SEHNR and FQNEAQ (reference sequence). The junction had 3 bases not matched to a gene; V was cut back by 6 bases and J by 5 bases. Here the CDR3 reads CASRDRTNEKLFF. CDR3 nucleotide sequence: TGTGCCAGCAGGGACAGGACAAATGAAAAACTGTTTTTT.

This clone was detected only a few times. DNA for the CDR3: TGTGCCAGCAGTGAAGCCGGCAGCTTCTTCGGGAGGACCATATATTTT. Protein: CASSEAGSFFGRTIYF. This rearrangement joins TRBV6-1 to TRBJ1-3; no reliable D call. There are 16 residues in the CDR3. Germline values: CDR1 MNHNS, CDR2 SASEGT. V lost 0 bases, J lost 10 bases, and 19 bases lay in between.

The chain is built from TRBV10-3 and TRBJ2-2; D is possibly TRBD2 (6 bases). V was clipped by 8 bases and J by 4 bases, with 14 bases between them. Germline values: CDR1 ENHRY, CDR2 SYGVKD. The CDR3 length is 14 residues. CDR3 bases: TGTGCCATCTCGGGAGAGAGAAGCACCGGGGAGCTGTTTTTT. Residues: CAISGERSTGELFF.

The genes are TRBV6-5 and TRBJ1-6; 7 positions match TRBD1. V shed 7 bases, J shed 9 bases, and the junction held 12 bases outside the gene matches. The CDR3 is made up of 15 amino acids. Germline V gene lookup returns CDR1 MNHEY and CDR2 SVGAGI. The CDR3 DNA reads TGTGCCAGCACGGAAAGGGGGCTAGGAACTTCACCCCTCCACTTT. It codes for CASTERGLGTSPLHF.

V and J are TRBV19 and TRBJ2-1; 12 nucleotides line up with TRBD2. Germline V gives CDR1 LNHDA, CDR2 SQIVND (reference sequence). Germline trimming cut 5 bases from V and 6 bases from J; bases unmatched to any gene: 5. This CDR3 is built from 15 residues. The CDR3 DNA reads as TGTGCCAGTAGTGTTAAGACTAGCGGGGGCAATGAGCAGTTCTTC. Translating it yields CASSVKTSGGNEQFF.

V is TRBV9 and J is TRBJ1-1; a possible D gene is TRBD1 (5 bases). The CDR3 spans 14 residues. The V gene lost 0 bases and the J gene lost 1 base, with 7 bases spanning the gap. Germline values: CDR1 SGDLS, CDR2 YYNGEE. The CDR3 loop reads CASSVVGGNTEAFF. CDR3 nucleotides: TGTGCCAGCAGCGTAGTCGGGGGGAACACTGAAGCTTTCTTT.

V is TRBV11-3 and J is TRBJ2-5; weak D call: TRBD2 (6 bases). Germline V gene lookup returns CDR1 SGHNT and CDR2 YENEEA. The V end was cut by 0 bases, the J end by 3 bases, with 8 bases between. This CDR3 is 14 amino acids long. Here the CDR3 reads CASSLDLAEETQYF. CDR3 bases: TGTGCCAGCAGCTTAGATTTAGCGGAAGAGACCCAGTACTTC.

The chain uses TRBV9 and TRBJ2-1, with TRBD2 as a possible D gene (6 bases). From germline, CDR1 is SGDLS and CDR2 YYNGEE. Trimming shortened V by 0 bases and J by 9 bases, and 10 bases separated the two germline ends. The CDR3 runs to 13 residues. The CDR3, as DNA: TGTGCCAGCAGCGTAGTTACTAGCTTTGAGCAGTTCTTC. This encodes CASSVVTSFEQFF.

The chain couples TRBV7-8 to TRBJ2-2; 13 bases fit TRBD2. Germline V lookup: CDR1 SGHVS, CDR2 FQNEAQ. This CDR3 spans 15 amino acids. Trimming cost V 4 bases and J 7 bases; bases outside gene matches: 3. CDR3 nucleotide sequence: TGTGCCAGCAGCTGGACTAGCGGGAGCTACGGGGAGCTGTTTTTT. Protein product: CASSWTSGSYGELFF. Complete variable domain (other parts from reference TRBV7-8 and TRBJ2-2): GAGVSQSPRYKVAKRGQDVALRCDPISGHVSLFWYQQALGQGPEFLTYFQNEAQLDKSGLPSDRFFAERPEGSVSTLKIQRTQQEDSAVYLCASSWTSGSYGELFFGEGSRLTVL.

This clone was seen a few times. This chain joins TRBV9 and TRBJ2-5; 11 bases are shared with TRBD1. The CDR3 runs to 14 residues. The J segment lost 4 bases and the V segment lost 4 bases, leaving 3 bases of the junction unmatched. CDR1 and CDR2 from the germline V gene are SGDLS and YYNGEE. As DNA, the CDR3 is TGTGCCAGCAGCCAGGGGACAGGGGGAGAGACCCAGTACTTC. Its protein product is CASSQGTGGETQYF. Looking up the rest from reference TRBV9 and TRBJ2-5 gives the full variable domain: DSGVTQTPKHLITATGQRVTLRCSPRSGDLSVYWYQQSLDQGLQFLIQYYNGEERAKGNILERFSAQQFPDLHSELNLSSLELGDSALYFCASSQGTGGETQYFGPGTRLLVL.

This rearrangement joins TRBV6-1 to TRBJ2-7; TRBD1 aligns across 7 bases. This CDR3 is built from 15 residues. Germline loops: CDR1 MNHNS, CDR2 SASEGT. V was pared by 3 bases and J by 2 bases, with 7 bases of the junction left unmatched. The CDR3 here is CASSDTGVLTYEQYF. CDR3 nucleotide sequence: TGTGCCAGCAGTGACACAGGGGTCCTGACCTACGAGCAGTACTTC.

Turning to this clone: At one end the junction does not follow the germline gene, possibly because of a read error. The sample carries other DNA sequences with the same CDR3. V gene TRBV11-3 combines with J gene TRBJ1-2; a weak D match, TRBD1 (6 bases). The CDR3 consists of 13 residues. Looked up from germline, CDR1 is SGHNT and CDR2 is YENEEA. The CDR3 here is CASSLDRNYGYTF. CDR3 bases: TGTGCCAGCAGCCTAGACAGGAACTATGGCTACACCTTC. The whole variable domain, filled in from reference TRBV11-3 and TRBJ1-2, reads EAGVVQSPRYKIIEKKQPVAFWCNPISGHNTLYWYLQNLGQGPELLIRYENEEAVDDSQLPKDRFSAERLKGVDSTLKIQPAELGDSAVYLCASSLDRNYGYTFGSGTRLTVV.